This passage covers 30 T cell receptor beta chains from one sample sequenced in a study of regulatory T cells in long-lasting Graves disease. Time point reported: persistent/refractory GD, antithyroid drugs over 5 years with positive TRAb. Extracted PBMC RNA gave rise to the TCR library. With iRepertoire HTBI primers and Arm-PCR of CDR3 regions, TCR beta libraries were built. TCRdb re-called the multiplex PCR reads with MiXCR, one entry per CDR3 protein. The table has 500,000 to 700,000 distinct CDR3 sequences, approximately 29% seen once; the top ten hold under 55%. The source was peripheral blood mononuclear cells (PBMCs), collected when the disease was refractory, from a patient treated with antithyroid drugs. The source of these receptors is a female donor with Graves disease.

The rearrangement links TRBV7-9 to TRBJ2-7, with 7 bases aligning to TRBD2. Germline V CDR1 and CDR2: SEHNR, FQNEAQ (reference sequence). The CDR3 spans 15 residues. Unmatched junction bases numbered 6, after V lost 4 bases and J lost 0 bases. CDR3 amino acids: CASSSSGADSYEQYF. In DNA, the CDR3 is TGTGCCAGCAGCTCCAGCGGGGCTGACTCCTACGAGCAGTACTTC.

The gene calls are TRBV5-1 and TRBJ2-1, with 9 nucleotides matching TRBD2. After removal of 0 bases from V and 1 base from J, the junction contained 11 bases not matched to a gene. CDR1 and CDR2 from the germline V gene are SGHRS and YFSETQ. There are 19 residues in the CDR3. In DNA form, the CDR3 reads TGCGCCAGCAGCTTGGACCACAGACTAGCGGTTCTGTCCTACAATGAGCAGTTCTTC. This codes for CASSLDHRLAVLSYNEQFF.

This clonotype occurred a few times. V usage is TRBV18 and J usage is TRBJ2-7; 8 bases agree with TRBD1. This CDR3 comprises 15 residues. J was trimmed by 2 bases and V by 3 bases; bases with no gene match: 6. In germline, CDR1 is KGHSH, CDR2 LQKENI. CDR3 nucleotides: TGTGCCAGCTCACCCCCCGGGACAGGCACCTACGAGCAGTACTTC. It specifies CASSPPGTGTYEQYF.

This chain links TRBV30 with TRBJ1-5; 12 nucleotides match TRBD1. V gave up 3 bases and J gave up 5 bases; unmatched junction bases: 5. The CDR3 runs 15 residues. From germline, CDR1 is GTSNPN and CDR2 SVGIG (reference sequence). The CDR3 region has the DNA TGTGCCTGGAGCTCCGGGACAGGGGGCGATCAGCCCCAGCATTTT. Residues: CAWSSGTGGDQPQHF. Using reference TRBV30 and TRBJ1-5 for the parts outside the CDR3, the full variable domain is SQTIHQWPATLVQPVGSPLSLECTVEGTSNPNLYWYRQAAGRGLQLLFYSVGIGQISSEVPQNLSASRPQDRQFILSSKKLLLSDSGFYLCAWSSGTGGDQPQHFGDGTRLSIL.

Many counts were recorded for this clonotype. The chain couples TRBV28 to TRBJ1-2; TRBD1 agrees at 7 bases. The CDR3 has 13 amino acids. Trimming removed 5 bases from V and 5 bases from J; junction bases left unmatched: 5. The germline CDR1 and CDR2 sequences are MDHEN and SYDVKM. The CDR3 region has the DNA TGTGCCAGCAGTCTCGGACAGGTTTATGGCTACACCTTC. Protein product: CASSLGQVYGYTF.

The CDR3 is CSARQGAEETQYF. DNA for the CDR3: TGCAGCGCCCGACAGGGGGCGGAGGAGACCCAGTACTTC. The chain carries TRBV29-1 and TRBJ2-5; 10 bases are a match to TRBD1. In germline, CDR1 is SQVTM, CDR2 ANQGSEA. J lost 5 bases, V lost 7 bases, and 7 bases had no gene match. The CDR3 has 13 residues. The variable domain in full, with the rest retrieved from reference TRBV29-1 and TRBJ2-5, is SAVISQKPSRDICQRGTSLTIQCQVDSQVTMMFWYRQQPGQSLTLIATANQGSEATYESGFVIDKFPISRPNLTFSTLTVSNMSPEDSSIYLCSARQGAEETQYFGPGTRLLVL.

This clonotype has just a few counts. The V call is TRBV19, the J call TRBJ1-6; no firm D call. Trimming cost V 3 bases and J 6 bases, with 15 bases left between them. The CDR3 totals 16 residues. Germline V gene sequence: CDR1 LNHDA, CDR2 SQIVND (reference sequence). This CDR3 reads CASSIGGQRTNSPLHF. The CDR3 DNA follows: TGTGCCAGTAGTATTGGCGGTCAGAGAACTAATTCACCCCTCCACTTT.

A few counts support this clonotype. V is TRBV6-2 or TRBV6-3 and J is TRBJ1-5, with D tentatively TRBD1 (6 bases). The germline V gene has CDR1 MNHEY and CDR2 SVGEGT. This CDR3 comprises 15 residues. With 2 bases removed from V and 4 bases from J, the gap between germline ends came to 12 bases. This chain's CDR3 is CASSYGTPGNQPQHF. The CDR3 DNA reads TGTGCCAGCAGTTACGGGACACCAGGGAATCAGCCCCAGCATTTT.

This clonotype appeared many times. Here the CDR3 reads CASSGVPSGEETQYF. The CDR3 DNA follows: TGTGCCAGCTCCGGCGTACCTAGCGGAGAAGAGACCCAGTACTTC. The chain uses TRBV27 and TRBJ2-5, with TRBD2 identical over 7 bases. From germline, CDR1 is MNHEY and CDR2 SMNVEV (reference sequence). This CDR3 is 15 amino acids long. The V and J ends lost 8 bases and 3 bases, in that order; junction bases with no gene match: 12.

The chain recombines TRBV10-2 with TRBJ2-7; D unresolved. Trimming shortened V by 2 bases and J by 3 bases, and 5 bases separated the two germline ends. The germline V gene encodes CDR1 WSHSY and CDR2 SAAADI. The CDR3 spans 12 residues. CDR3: CASSEVDYEQYF. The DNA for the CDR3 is TGCGCCAGCAGTGAGGTAGACTACGAGCAGTACTTC.

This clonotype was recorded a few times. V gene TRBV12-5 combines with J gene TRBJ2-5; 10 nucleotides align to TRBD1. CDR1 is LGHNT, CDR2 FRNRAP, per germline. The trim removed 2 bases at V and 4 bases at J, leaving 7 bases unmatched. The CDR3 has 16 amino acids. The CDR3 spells CASGLPPDRGRETQYF. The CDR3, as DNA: TGTGCTAGTGGTTTGCCCCCCGACAGGGGGCGAGAGACCCAGTACTTC.

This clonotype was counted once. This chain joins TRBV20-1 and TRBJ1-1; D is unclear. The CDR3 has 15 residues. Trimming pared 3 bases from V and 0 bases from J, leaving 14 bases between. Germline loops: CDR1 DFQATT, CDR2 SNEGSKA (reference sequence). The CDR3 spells CSASSGRSMNTEAFF. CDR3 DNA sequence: TGCAGTGCTAGTAGTGGCCGATCCATGAACACTGAAGCTTTCTTT.

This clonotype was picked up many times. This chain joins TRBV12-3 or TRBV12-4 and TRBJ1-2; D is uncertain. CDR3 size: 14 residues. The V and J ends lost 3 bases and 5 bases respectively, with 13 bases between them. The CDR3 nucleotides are TGTGCCAGCAGTTTGGCAGGTGGGGTTTATGGCTACACCTTC. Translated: CASSLAGGVYGYTF.

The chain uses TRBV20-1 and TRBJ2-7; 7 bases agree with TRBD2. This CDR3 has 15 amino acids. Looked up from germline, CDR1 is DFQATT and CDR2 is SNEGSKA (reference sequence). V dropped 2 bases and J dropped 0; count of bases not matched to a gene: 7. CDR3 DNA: TGCAGTGCTAGAAATCCGCTAGCGGACTCCTACGAGCAGTACTTC. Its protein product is CSARNPLADSYEQYF.

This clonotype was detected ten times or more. CDR3 in amino acids: CASSVRLAFGEETQYF. CDR3 DNA sequence: TGTGCCAGCAGCGTCAGACTAGCGTTCGGGGAAGAGACCCAGTACTTC. The rearrangement uses TRBV27 and TRBJ2-5; 8 bases agree with TRBD2. The CDR3 is 16 amino acids. Germline CDR1 is MNHEY and CDR2 is SMNVEV (reference sequence). The trim removed 6 bases at V and 3 bases at J, leaving 12 bases unmatched.

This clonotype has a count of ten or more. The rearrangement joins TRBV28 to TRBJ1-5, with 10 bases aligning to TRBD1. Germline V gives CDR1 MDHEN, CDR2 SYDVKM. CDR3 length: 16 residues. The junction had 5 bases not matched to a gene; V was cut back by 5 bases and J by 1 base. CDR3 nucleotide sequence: TGTGCCAGCAGTACCGGACAGGGGGAAAGCAATCAGCCCCAGCATTTT. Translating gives CASSTGQGESNQPQHF.

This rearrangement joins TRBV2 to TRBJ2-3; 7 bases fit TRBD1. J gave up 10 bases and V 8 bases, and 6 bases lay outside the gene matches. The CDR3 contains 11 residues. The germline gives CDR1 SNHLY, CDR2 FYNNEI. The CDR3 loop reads CASRDRAAQYF. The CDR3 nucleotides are TGTGCCAGCCGAGACAGGGCGGCGCAGTATTTT. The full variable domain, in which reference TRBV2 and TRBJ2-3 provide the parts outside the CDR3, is EPEVTQTPSHQVTQMGQEVILRCVPISNHLYFYWYRQILGQKVEFLVSFYNNEISEKSEIFDDQFSVERPDGSNFTLKIRSTKLEDSAMYFCASRDRAAQYFGPGTRLTVL.

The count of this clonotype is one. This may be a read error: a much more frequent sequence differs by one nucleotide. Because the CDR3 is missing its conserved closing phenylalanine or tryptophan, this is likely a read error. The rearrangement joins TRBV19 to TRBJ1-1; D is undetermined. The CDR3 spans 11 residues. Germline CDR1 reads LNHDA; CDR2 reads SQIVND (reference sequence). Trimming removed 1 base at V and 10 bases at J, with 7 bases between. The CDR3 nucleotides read TGTGCCAGTAGTATAGGGATGGGAGCTTTCTCT. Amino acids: CASSIGMGAFS.

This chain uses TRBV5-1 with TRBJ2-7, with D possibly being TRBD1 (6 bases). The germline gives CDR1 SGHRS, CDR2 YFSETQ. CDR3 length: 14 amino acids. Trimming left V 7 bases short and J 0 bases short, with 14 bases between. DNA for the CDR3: TGCGCCAGCCATCCCGGGACACACTCCTACGAGCAGTACTTC. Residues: CASHPGTHSYEQYF.

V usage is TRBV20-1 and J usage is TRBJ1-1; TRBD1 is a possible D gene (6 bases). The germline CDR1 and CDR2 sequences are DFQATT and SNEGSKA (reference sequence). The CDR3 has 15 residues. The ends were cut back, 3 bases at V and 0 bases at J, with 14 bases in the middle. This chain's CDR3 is CSASPGPGVNTEAFF. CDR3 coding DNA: TGCAGTGCTAGTCCAGGGCCAGGGGTGAACACTGAAGCTTTCTTT.

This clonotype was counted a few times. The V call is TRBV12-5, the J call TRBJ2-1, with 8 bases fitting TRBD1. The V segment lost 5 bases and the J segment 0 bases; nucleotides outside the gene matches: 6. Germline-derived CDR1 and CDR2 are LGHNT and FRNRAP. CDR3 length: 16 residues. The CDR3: CASGGPGGHSYNEQFF. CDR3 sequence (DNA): TGTGCTAGTGGTGGACCAGGGGGCCACTCCTACAATGAGCAGTTCTTC.

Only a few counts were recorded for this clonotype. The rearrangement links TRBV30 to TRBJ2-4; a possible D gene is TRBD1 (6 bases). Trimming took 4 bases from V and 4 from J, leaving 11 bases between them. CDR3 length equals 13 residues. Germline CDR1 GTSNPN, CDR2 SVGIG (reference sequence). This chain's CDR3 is CAWTGDFKNIQYF. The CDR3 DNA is TGTGCCTGGACAGGGGATTTTAAAAACATTCAGTACTTC.

DNA for the CDR3: TGCAGCGTTGAATCAACCTACGAGCAGTACTTC. The encoded protein is CSVESTYEQYF. The chain employs TRBV29-1 and TRBJ2-7; no clear D. Trimming pared 2 bases from V and 2 bases from J, leaving 4 bases between. The CDR3 runs to 11 residues. From germline, CDR1 is SQVTM and CDR2 ANQGSEA.

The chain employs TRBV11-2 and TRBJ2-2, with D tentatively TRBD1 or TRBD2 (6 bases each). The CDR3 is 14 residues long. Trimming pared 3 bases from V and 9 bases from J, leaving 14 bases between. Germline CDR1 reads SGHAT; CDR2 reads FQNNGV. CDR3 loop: CASSFVGAGRELFF. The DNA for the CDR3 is TGTGCCAGCAGCTTCGTGGGGGCGGGACGGGAGCTGTTTTTT.

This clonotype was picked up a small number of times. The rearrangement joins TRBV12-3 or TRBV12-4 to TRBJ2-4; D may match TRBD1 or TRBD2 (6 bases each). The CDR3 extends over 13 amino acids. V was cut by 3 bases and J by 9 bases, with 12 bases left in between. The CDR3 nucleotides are TGTGCCAGCAGTTTGGGGGGCCGGGGCATTCAGTACTTC. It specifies CASSLGGRGIQYF.

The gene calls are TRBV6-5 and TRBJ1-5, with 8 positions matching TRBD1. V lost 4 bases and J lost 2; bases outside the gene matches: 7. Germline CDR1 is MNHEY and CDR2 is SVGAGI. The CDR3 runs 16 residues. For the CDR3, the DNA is TGTGCCAGCAGTTCGCGACAGGGGCTCCGCAATCAGCCCCAGCATTTT. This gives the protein CASSSRQGLRNQPQHF.

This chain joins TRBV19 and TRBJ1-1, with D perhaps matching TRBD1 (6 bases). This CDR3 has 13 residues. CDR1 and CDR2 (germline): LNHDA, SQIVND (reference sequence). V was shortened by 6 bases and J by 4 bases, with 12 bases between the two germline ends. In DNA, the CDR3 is TGTGCCAGTAGCCAGGGGTTGATCACTGAAGCTTTCTTT. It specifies CASSQGLITEAFF.

CDR3 sequence: CASTPRAYPAGELFF. As DNA, the CDR3 is TGTGCCAGCACCCCCCGGGCGTATCCGGCCGGGGAGCTGTTTTTT. The rearrangement joins TRBV3-1 to TRBJ2-2; no clear D. CDR3 size: 15 residues. Trimming removed 7 bases at V and 6 bases at J, with 18 bases between. Germline CDR1 is LGHDT and CDR2 is YNNKEL (reference sequence).

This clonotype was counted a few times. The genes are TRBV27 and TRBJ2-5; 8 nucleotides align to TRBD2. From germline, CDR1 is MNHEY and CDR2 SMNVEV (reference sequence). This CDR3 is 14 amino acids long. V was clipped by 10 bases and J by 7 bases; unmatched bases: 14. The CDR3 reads CATSGGRRDGTQYF. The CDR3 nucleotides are TGTGCCACCTCAGGCGGGAGGCGGGACGGGACCCAGTACTTC.

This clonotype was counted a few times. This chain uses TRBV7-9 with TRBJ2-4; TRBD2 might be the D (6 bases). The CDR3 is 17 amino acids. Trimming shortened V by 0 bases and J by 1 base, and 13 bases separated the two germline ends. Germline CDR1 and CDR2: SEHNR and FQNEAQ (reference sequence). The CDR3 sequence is CASSLASGVSAKNIQYF. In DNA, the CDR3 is TGTGCCAGCAGCTTAGCTTCGGGGGTCTCGGCCAAAAACATTCAGTACTTC.